This is a list of T cell receptor beta chains from one sample in a study of identifying expanded T cells in peripheral blood. Method: immunoSEQ multiplex PCR; TCRdb's copy keeps in-frame clones and lacks some. The sample has about 78,000 clones, around 89% seen once; the top ten hold 19%. The sequencing sample was made of blood. All receptors come from a person aged 18 to 75 in good health. Each CDR3 is given with its conserved first and last residue. The order of the fields is V gene, clone size, D gene, J gene, CDR3 protein, CDR3 DNA. The D gene is left open where the match is weak. Clone size appears in some rows only: once, few, many, or a class for an expanded clone.

>TRBV27|-|-|TRBJ1-1
CASSFLGRGTEAFF
TGTGCCAGCAGTTTTCTCGGGCGGGGCACTGAAGCTTTCTTT
>TRBV7-9|-|-|TRBJ1-4
CASSYTGAGEKLFF
TGTGCCAGCAGCTATACGGGGGCCGGTGAAAAACTGTTTTTT
>TRBV12-5|-|TRBD2|TRBJ2-4
CASGLVLDGTTLAKNIQYF
TGTGCTAGTGGTTTGGTACTAGATGGGACTACCCTAGCCAAAAACATTCAGTACTTC
>TRBV7-9|-|-|TRBJ1-2
CASSLTGPYGYTF
TGTGCCAGCAGCTTAACAGGGCCCTATGGCTACACCTTC
>TRBV4-3|-|TRBD1|TRBJ2-5
CASSPDRGQAQYF
TGCGCCAGCAGTCCGGACAGGGGGCAGGCCCAGTACTTC
>TRBV5-1|once|-|TRBJ2-2
CASSLDGGGPNTGELFF
TGCGCCAGCAGCTTGGACGGCGGGGGCCCAAACACCGGGGAGCTGTTTTTT
>TRBV20-1|-|-|TRBJ1-2
CSATAGNGYTF
TGCAGTGCGACGGCAGGGAACGGCTACACCTTC
>TRBV29-1|-|-|TRBJ2-1
CSVCCPGSYNEQFF
TGCAGCGTTTGCTGCCCCGGCTCCTACAATGAGCAGTTCTTC
>TRBV13|-|TRBD2|TRBJ2-3
CASSPPGLPFSNTDTQYF
TGTGCCAGCAGTCCTCCGGGACTACCATTTTCTAACACAGATACGCAGTATTTT
>TRBV19|once|TRBD1|TRBJ1-2
CASRAQGWDNYGYTF
TGTGCCAGTAGAGCACAGGGGTGGGACAACTATGGCTACACCTTC
>TRBV7-9|-|-|TRBJ1-5
CASSLGPDQPQHF
TGTGCCAGCAGCTTAGGGCCTGATCAGCCCCAGCATTTT
>TRBV7-8|-|-|TRBJ2-2
CASSSIQGSGELFF
TGTGCCAGCAGTTCGATACAGGGATCCGGGGAGCTGTTTTTT
>TRBV27|-|-|TRBJ1-1
CASSRYSSGSTEAFF
TGTGCCAGCAGCCGCTATTCTTCAGGGAGCACTGAAGCTTTCTTT
>TRBV6-1|-|TRBD1|TRBJ1-2
CASSEVLTGGLYGYTF
TGTGCCAGCAGTGAAGTATTAACAGGGGGTCTCTATGGCTACACCTTC
>TRBV5-1|-|-|TRBJ1-6
CASSESAGSPLHF
TGCGCCAGCAGCGAAAGCGCCGGCTCACCCCTCCACTTT
>TRBV23-1|-|-|TRBJ1-2
CASSQSRGINYGYTF
TGCGCCAGCAGTCAATCAAGGGGGATTAACTATGGCTACACCTTC
>TRBV6-1|-|TRBD1|TRBJ1-5
CASSGARGRFGSNQPQHF
TGTGCCAGCAGTGGGGCCAGGGGGCGTTTCGGAAGCAATCAGCCCCAGCATTTT
>TRBV19|-|-|TRBJ2-2
CASSPTRGGELFF
TGTGCCAGTAGTCCTACCCGGGGTGGGGAGCTGTTTTTT
>TRBV28|-|TRBD1|TRBJ1-2
CASSSGTGGIYGYTF
TGTGCCAGCAGTTCTGGGACAGGGGGCATCTATGGCTACACCTTC
>TRBV10-3|-|-|TRBJ1-5
CAISESTGWNGAQHF
TGTGCCATCAGTGAGTCAACAGGGTGGAACGGAGCCCAGCATTTT
>TRBV11-3|-|TRBD2|TRBJ2-2
CASSLSGGLPKGELFF
TGTGCCAGCAGCCTTAGCGGGGGGCTCCCTAAGGGGGAGCTGTTTTTT
>TRBV4-3|-|TRBD1|TRBJ1-3
CASSQGTGRPGNTIYF
TGCGCCAGCAGCCAAGGGACAGGCCGCCCTGGAAACACCATATATTTT
>TRBV6-1|-|TRBD1|TRBJ1-1
CASAAGGFPNTEAFF
TGTGCCAGCGCCGCAGGGGGGTTTCCGAACACTGAAGCTTTCTTT
>TRBV19|-|-|TRBJ1-2
CASRTSGVSNYGYTF
TGTGCCAGTAGAACCTCAGGGGTTTCGAACTATGGCTACACCTTC
>TRBV19|-|TRBD1|TRBJ1-2
CASSTYDRASF
TGTGCCAGTAGTACTTACGACAGGGCATCCTTC
>TRBV18|few|-|TRBJ1-6
CASSPPSGRANSPLHF
TGTGCCAGCTCACCACCTTCTGGCAGGGCAAATTCACCCCTCCACTTT
>TRBV5-5|-|-|TRBJ1-3
CASSLRTDRSGNTIYF
TGTGCCAGCAGCTTGAGGACAGACCGCTCTGGAAACACCATATATTTT
>TRBV7-2|-|TRBD2|TRBJ2-2
CASSLIFPSGANTGELFF
TGTGCCAGCAGCTTAATTTTCCCTAGCGGGGCGAACACCGGGGAGCTGTTTTTT
>TRBV7-2|-|TRBD1|TRBJ1-2
CASSGRDRVYGYTF
TGTGCCAGCAGCGGCCGGGACAGGGTTTATGGCTACACCTTC
>TRBV5-6|-|-|TRBJ2-2
CASSRGLAETNTGELFF
TGTGCCAGCAGCAGAGGGTTGGCGGAGACGAACACCGGGGAGCTGTTTTTT
>TRBV29-1|-|-|TRBJ2-1
CSVEAGVAYNEQFF
TGCAGCGTTGAAGCGGGGGTTGCCTACAATGAGCAGTTCTTC
>TRBV10-3|-|-|TRBJ1-5
CAISDVDSNQPQHF
TGTGCCATCAGTGATGTGGATAGCAATCAGCCCCAGCATTTT
>TRBV7-9|-|TRBD1|TRBJ2-1
CASSLRTGFYNEQFF
TGTGCCAGCAGCTTGAGGACAGGGTTCTACAATGAGCAGTTCTTC
>TRBV11-2|-|-|TRBJ2-5
CASRLGETQYF
TGTGCCAGCAGGTTAGGGGAGACCCAGTACTTC
>TRBV6-5|once|-|TRBJ2-1
CASSLDRGTEQFF
TGTGCCAGCAGTTTAGACCGGGGGACAGAGCAGTTCTTC
>TRBV7-2|-|TRBD1|TRBJ1-6
CASSLGGSTGASPLHF
TGTGCCAGCAGCCTAGGGGGCTCGACAGGAGCTTCACCCCTCCACTTT
>TRBV5-6|-|-|TRBJ1-2
CASSLTDYGYTF
TGTGCCAGCAGCCTGACAGATTATGGCTACACCTTC
>TRBV11-2|once|TRBD1|TRBJ2-7
CASSLVQGASYEQYF
TGTGCCAGCAGCTTAGTCCAGGGGGCGTCCTACGAGCAGTACTTC
>TRBV29-1|-|-|TRBJ2-4
CSAVGRGQNIQYF
TGCAGCGCCGTGGGGCGGGGGCAAAACATTCAGTACTTC
>TRBV19|-|-|TRBJ1-1
CASSGRGLNTEAFF
TGTGCCAGTAGTGGTCGAGGACTCAACACTGAAGCTTTCTTT
>TRBV9|-|-|TRBJ2-7
CASSVGESYEQYF
TGTGCCAGCAGCGTGGGAGAGTCCTACGAGCAGTACTTC
>TRBV28|-|-|TRBJ2-1
CASMEQGPNEQFF
TGTGCCAGCATGGAACAGGGCCCCAATGAGCAGTTCTTC
>TRBV10-3|-|-|TRBJ1-2
CAISDGTGSSYTF
TGTGCCATCAGTGACGGCACCGGTTCTAGCTACACCTTC
>TRBV9|-|TRBD1|TRBJ1-6
CASSDGQADAALHF
TGTGCCAGCAGCGACGGACAGGCGGACGCGGCCCTCCACTTT
>TRBV14|-|-|TRBJ1-2
CASSQGLGNYGYTF
TGTGCCAGCAGCCAAGGTTTAGGGAACTATGGCTACACCTTC
>TRBV5-1|-|-|TRBJ2-5
CASSLEPGQETQYF
TGCGCCAGCAGCTTGGAGCCAGGGCAAGAGACCCAGTACTTC
>TRBV6-4|-|TRBD1|TRBJ2-1
CASSLYGTGGAGYNEQFF
TGTGCCAGCAGTTTATATGGGACAGGGGGCGCGGGATACAATGAGCAGTTCTTC
>TRBV29-1|-|TRBD1|TRBJ1-2
CSVGADRGNYGYTF
TGCAGCGTTGGAGCGGACAGGGGCAACTATGGCTACACCTTC